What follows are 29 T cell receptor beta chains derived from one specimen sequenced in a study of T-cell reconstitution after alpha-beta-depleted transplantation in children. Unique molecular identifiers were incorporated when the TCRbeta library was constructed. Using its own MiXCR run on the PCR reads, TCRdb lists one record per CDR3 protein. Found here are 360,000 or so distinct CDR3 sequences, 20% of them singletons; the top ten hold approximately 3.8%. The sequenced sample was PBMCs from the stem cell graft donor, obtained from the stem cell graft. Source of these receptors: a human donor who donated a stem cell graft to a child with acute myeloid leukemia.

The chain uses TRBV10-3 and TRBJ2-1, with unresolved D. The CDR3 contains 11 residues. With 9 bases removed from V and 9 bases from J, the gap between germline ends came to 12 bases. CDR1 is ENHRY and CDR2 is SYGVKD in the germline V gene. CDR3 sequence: CAMLGLSEQFF. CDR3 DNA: TGTGCCATGCTGGGATTGAGTGAGCAGTTCTTC.

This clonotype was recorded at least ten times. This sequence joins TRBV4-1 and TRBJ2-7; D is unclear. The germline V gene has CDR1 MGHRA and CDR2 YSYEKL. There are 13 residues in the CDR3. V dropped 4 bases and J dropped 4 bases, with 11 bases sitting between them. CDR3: CASSPSASYEQYF. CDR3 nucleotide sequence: TGCGCCAGCAGCCCCAGTGCCTCGTACGAGCAGTACTTC.

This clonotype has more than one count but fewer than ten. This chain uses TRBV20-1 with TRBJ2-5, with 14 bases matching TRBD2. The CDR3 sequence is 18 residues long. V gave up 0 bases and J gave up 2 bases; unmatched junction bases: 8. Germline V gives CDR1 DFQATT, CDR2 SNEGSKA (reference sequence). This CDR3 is CSARDRLAGGGLQETQYF. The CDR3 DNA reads TGCAGTGCTAGAGATCGACTAGCGGGAGGGGGGTTACAAGAGACCCAGTACTTC.

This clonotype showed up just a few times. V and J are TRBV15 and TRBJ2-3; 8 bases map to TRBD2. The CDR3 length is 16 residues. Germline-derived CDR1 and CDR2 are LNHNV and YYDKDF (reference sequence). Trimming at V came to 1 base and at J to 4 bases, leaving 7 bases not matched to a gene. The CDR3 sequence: CATSRGDSGASDTQYF. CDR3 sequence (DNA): TGTGCCACCAGCAGAGGGGATAGCGGGGCCTCAGATACGCAGTATTTT.

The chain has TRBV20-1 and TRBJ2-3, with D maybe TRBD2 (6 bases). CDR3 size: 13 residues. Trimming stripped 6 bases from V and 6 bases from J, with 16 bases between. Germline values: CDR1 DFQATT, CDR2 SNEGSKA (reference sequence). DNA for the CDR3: TGCAGTGCCAGGGCTGGAGGGAAGGATACGCAGTATTTT. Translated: CSARAGGKDTQYF.

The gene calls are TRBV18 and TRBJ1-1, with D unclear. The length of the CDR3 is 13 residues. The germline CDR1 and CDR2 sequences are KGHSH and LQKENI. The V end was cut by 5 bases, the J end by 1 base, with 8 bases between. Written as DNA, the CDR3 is TGTGCCAGCTCATCCCAGAAGAACACTGAAGCTTTCTTT. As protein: CASSSQKNTEAFF.

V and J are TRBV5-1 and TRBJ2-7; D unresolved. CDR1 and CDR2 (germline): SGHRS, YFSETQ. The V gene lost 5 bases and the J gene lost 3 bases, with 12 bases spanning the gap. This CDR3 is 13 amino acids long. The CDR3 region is CASRFTENYEQYF. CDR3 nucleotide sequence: TGCGCCAGCAGATTTACGGAGAACTACGAGCAGTACTTC.

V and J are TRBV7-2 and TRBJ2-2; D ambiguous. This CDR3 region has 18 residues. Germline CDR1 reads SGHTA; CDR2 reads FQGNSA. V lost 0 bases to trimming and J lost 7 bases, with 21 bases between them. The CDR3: CASSLALLSYVGDGELFF. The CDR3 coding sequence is TGTGCCAGCAGCTTAGCTTTACTAAGTTACGTCGGAGACGGGGAGCTGTTTTTT. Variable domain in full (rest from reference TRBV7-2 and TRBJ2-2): GAGVSQSPSNKVTEKGKDVELRCDPISGHTALYWYRQSLGQGLEFLIYFQGNSAPDKSGLPSDRFSAERTGGSVSTLTIQRTQQEDSAVYLCASSLALLSYVGDGELFFGEGSRLTVL.

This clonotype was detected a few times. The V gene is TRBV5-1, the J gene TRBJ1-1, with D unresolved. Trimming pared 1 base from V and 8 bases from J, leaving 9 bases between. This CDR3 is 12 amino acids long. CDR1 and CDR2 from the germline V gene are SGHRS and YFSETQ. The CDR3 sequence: CASSLNVGEAFF. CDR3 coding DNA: TGCGCCAGCAGCTTGAATGTAGGGGAAGCTTTCTTT.

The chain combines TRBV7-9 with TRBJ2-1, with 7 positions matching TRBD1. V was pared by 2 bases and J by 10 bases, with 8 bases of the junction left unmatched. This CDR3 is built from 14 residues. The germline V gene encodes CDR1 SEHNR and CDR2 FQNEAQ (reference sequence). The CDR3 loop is CASSLTDRTTEQFF. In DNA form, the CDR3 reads TGTGCCAGCAGCTTAACGGACAGGACCACCGAGCAGTTCTTC. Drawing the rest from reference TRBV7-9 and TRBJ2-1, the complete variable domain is DTGVSQNPRHKITKRGQNVTFRCDPISEHNRLYWYRQTLGQGPEFLTYFQNEAQLEKSRLLSDRFSAERPKGSFSTLEIQRTEQGDSAMYLCASSLTDRTTEQFFGPGTRLTVL.

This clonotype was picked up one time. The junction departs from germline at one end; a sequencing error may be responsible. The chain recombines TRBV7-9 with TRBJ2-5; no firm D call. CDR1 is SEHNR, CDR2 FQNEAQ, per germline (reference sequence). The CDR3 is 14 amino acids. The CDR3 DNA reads TGTGCCAGCACCTTAGTGGGCAACCAAGAGACCCAGTACTTC. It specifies CASTLVGNQETQYF.

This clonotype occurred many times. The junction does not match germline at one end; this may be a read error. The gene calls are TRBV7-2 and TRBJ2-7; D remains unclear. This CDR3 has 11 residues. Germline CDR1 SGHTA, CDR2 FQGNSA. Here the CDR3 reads CASSASSEQYF. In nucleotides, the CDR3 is TGTGCCAGCAGCGCCTCCTCCGAGCAGTACTTC.

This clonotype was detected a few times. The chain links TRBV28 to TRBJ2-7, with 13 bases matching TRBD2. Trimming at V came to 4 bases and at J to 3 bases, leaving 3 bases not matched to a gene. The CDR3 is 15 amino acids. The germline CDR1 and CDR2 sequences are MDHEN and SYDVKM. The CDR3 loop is CASSSGLAGLYEQYF. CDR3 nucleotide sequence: TGTGCCAGCAGTTCGGGACTAGCGGGACTCTACGAGCAGTACTTC.

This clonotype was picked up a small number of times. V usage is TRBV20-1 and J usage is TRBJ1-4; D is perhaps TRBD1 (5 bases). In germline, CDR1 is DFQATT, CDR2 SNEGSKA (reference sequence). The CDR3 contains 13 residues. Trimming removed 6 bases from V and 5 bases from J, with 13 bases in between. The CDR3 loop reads CSATDRGNEKLFF. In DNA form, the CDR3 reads TGCAGTGCCACCGACAGAGGAAATGAAAAACTGTTTTTT.

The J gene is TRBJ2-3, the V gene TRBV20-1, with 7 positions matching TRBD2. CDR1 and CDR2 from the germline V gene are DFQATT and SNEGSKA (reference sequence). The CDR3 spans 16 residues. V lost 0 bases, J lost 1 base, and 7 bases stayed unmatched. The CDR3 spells CSARDRSGKGTDTQYF. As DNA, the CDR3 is TGCAGTGCTAGAGATCGAAGCGGGAAGGGCACAGATACGCAGTATTTT.

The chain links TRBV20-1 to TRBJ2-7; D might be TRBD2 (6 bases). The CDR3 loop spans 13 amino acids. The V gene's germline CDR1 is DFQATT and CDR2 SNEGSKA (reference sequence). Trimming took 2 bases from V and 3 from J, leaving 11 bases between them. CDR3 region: CSARPRENYEQYF. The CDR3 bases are TGCAGTGCTAGACCCCGGGAGAACTACGAGCAGTACTTC.

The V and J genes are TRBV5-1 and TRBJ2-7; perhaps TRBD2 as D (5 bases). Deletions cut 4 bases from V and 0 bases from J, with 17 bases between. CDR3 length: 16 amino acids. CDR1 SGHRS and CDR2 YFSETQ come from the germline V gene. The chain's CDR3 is CASSISGLADSYEQYF. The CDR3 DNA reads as TGCGCCAGCAGCATTAGTGGGCTAGCAGACTCCTACGAGCAGTACTTC. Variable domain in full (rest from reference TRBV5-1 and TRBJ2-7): KAGVTQTPRYLIKTRGQQVTLSCSPISGHRSVSWYQQTPGQGLQFLFEYFSETQRNKGNFPGRFSGRQFSNSRSEMNVSTLELGDSALYLCASSISGLADSYEQYFGPGTRLTVT.

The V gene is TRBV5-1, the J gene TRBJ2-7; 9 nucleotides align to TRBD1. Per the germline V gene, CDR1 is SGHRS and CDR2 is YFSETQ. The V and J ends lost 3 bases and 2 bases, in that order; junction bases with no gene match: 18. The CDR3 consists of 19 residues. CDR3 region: CASSWYLGQGPSFTYEQYF. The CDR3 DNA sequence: TGCGCCAGCAGCTGGTACCTAGGACAGGGGCCCTCCTTCACCTACGAGCAGTACTTC.

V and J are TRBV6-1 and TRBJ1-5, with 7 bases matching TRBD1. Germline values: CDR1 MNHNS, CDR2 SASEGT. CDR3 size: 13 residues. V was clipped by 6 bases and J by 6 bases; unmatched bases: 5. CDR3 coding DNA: TGTGCCAGCAGCAGACAGGGTTCTCAGCCCCAGCATTTT. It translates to CASSRQGSQPQHF.

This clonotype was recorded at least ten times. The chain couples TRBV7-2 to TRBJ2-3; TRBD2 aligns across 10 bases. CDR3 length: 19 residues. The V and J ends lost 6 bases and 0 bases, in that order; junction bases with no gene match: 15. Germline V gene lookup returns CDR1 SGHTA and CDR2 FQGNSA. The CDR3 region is CASRRGTSDLPRSTDTQYF. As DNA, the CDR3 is TGTGCCAGCAGGCGAGGGACTAGCGACTTACCCAGGAGCACAGATACGCAGTATTTT.

The CDR3 bases are TGTGCCAGCAGCCAACAGGACAGCCGCTACGAGCAGTACTTC. Its translation: CASSQQDSRYEQYF. The chain combines TRBV4-2 with TRBJ2-7; possibly TRBD1 for D (6 bases). The CDR3 consists of 14 residues. Trimming removed 2 bases at V and 3 bases at J, with 11 bases between. Per the germline V gene, CDR1 is LGHNA and CDR2 is YNFKEQ.

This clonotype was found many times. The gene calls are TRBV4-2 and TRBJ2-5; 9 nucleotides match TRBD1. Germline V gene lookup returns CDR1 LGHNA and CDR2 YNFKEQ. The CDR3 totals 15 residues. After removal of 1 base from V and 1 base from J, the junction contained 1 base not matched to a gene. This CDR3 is CASSQGDRAQETQYF. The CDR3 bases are TGTGCCAGCAGCCAAGGGGACAGGGCCCAAGAGACCCAGTACTTC.

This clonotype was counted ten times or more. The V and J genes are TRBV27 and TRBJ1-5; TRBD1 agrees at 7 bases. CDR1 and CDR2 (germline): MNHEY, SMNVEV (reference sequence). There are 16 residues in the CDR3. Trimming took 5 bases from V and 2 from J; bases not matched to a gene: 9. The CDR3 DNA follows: TGTGCCAGCAGTCCCCGGACAGGCTGGGGCAATCAGCCCCAGCATTTT. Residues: CASSPRTGWGNQPQHF.

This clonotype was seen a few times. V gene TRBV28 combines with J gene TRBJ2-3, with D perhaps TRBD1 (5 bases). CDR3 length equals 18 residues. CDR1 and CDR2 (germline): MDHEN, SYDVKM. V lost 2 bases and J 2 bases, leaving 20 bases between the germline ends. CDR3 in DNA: TGTGCCAGCAGTTTACTCGGAACACCAAAGGGGAACACAGATACGCAGTATTTT. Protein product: CASSLLGTPKGNTDTQYF.

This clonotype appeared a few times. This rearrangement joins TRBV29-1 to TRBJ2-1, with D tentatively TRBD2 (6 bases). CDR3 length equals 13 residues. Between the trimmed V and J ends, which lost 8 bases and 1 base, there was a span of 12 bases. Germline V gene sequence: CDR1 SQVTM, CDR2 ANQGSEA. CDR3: CSLLGGSYNEQFF. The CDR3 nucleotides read TGCAGCTTGCTGGGGGGTTCCTACAATGAGCAGTTCTTC.

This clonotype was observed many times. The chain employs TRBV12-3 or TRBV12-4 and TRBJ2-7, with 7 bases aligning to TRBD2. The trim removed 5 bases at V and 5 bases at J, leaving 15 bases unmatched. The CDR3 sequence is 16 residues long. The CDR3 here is CASSGPLDMRENEQYF. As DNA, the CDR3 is TGTGCCAGCAGTGGCCCTCTGGATATGCGGGAGAACGAGCAGTACTTC.

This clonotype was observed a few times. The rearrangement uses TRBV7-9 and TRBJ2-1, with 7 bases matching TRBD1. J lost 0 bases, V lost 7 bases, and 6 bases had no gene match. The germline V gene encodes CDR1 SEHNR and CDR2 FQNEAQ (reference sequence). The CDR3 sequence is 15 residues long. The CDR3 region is CASTPRGHSYNEQFF. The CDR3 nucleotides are TGTGCCAGCACACCGAGGGGGCACTCCTACAATGAGCAGTTCTTC. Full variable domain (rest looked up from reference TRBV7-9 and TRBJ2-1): DTGVSQNPRHKITKRGQNVTFRCDPISEHNRLYWYRQTLGQGPEFLTYFQNEAQLEKSRLLSDRFSAERPKGSFSTLEIQRTEQGDSAMYLCASTPRGHSYNEQFFGPGTRLTVL.

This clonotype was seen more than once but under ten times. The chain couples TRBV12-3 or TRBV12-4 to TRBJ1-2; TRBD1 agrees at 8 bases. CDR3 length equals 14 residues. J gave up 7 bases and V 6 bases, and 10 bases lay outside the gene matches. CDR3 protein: CASSDRRGLFGYTF. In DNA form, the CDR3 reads TGTGCCAGCAGCGATCGCAGGGGGCTCTTTGGCTACACCTTC.

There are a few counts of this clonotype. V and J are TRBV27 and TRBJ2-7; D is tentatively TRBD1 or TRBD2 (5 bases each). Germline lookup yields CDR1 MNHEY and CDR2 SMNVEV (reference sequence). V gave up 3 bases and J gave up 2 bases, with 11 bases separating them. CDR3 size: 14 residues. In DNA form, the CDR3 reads TGTGCCAGCAGTTTGAAGGGGACGCCCTACGAGCAGTACTTC. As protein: CASSLKGTPYEQYF.